Shown below are 28 T cell receptor beta chains from a single sample sequenced in a study of TIL therapy for anti-PD-1-resistant metastatic lung cancer. Stated time point: pre-treatment sample, taken before nivolumab and TIL therapy. Sequencing used immunoSEQ v3. Clones were read by immunoSEQ multiplex PCR, and TCRdb kept only the in-frame ones, dropping some. The sample has roughly 57,000 clones; roughly four fifths are singletons. The sequenced sample was blood, obtained at baseline. These receptors were collected from a person aged 25 to 79 with non-small cell lung cancer.

The rearrangement uses TRBV9 and TRBJ1-3; D unresolved. Per the germline V gene, CDR1 is SGDLS and CDR2 is YYNGEE. This CDR3 comprises 15 residues. Trimming stripped 5 bases from V and 1 base from J, with 13 bases between. This chain's CDR3 is CASRPGGTSGNTIYF. The CDR3 nucleotides read TGTGCCAGCAGACCGGGCGGAACTTCTGGAAACACCATATATTTT.

The chain links TRBV24-1 to TRBJ2-3; 9 bases map to TRBD2. Germline CDR1 reads KGHDR; CDR2 reads SFDVKD. The CDR3 is 19 amino acids. The junction had 16 bases not matched to a gene; V was cut back by 3 bases and J by 4 bases. CDR3 loop: CATSDPGRSSGSPPDTQYF. CDR3 sequence (DNA): TGTGCCACCAGTGATCCGGGACGGAGTAGCGGGAGTCCCCCAGATACGCAGTATTTT.

The chain is built from TRBV5-5 and TRBJ1-1; D ambiguous. The CDR3 loop spans 13 amino acids. Trimming removed 2 bases from V and 0 bases from J, with 5 bases in between. Germline CDR1 and CDR2: SGHKS and YYEKEE (reference sequence). CDR3 coding DNA: TGTGCCAGCAGCTTAGACTTGAACACTGAAGCTTTCTTT. It yields the protein CASSLDLNTEAFF.

The chain is built from TRBV12-3 or TRBV12-4 and TRBJ1-2; 9 positions agree with TRBD1. This CDR3 region has 13 residues. V lost 7 bases to trimming and J lost 8 bases; unmatched junction nucleotides: 8. Here the CDR3 reads CASIRDRVGGYTF. CDR3 nucleotides: TGTGCCAGCATTCGGGACAGGGTCGGCGGCTACACCTTC.

The chain couples TRBV30 to TRBJ1-2, with D perhaps TRBD1 (5 bases). Trimming removed 0 bases from V and 8 bases from J, with 16 bases in between. The CDR3 runs to 14 residues. CDR1 is GTSNPN, CDR2 SVGIG, per germline (reference sequence). CDR3 loop: CAWSVRIWGEGYTF. CDR3 nucleotides: TGTGCCTGGAGTGTACGAATCTGGGGGGAAGGCTACACCTTC.

With regard to this clone: This specimen includes other DNA sequences encoding the same CDR3. The chain carries TRBV12-3 or TRBV12-4 and TRBJ1-1; unclear D gene. There are 13 residues in the CDR3. V was pared by 3 bases and J by 4 bases, with 9 bases between. For the CDR3, the DNA is TGTGCCAGCAGTTTTGGGGTGGGCACTGAAGCTTTCTTT. It specifies CASSFGVGTEAFF.

The chain joins TRBV6-6 to TRBJ2-2; 7 nucleotides align to TRBD2. With V trimmed by 6 bases and J by 6 bases, 4 bases remained unmatched. From germline, CDR1 is MNHNY and CDR2 SVGAGI (reference sequence). The CDR3 totals 13 residues. The CDR3, as DNA: TGTGCCAGCAGACAGCGGGGAGCCGGGGAGCTGTTTTTT. Encoded protein: CASRQRGAGELFF.

This clone has just a few counts. The rearrangement joins TRBV2 to TRBJ2-7; D remains ambiguous. This CDR3 contains 12 residues. V was clipped by 5 bases and J by 4 bases, with 9 bases between them. Germline lookup yields CDR1 SNHLY and CDR2 FYNNEI. The CDR3 region has the DNA TGTGCCAGCAGTCAGCTATCATACGAGCAGTACTTC. Amino acids: CASSQLSYEQYF. Drawing the rest from reference TRBV2 and TRBJ2-7, the complete variable domain is EPEVTQTPSHQVTQMGQEVILRCVPISNHLYFYWYRQILGQKVEFLVSFYNNEISEKSEIFDDQFSVERPDGSNFTLKIRSTKLEDSAMYFCASSQLSYEQYFGPGTRLTVT.

The chain couples TRBV15 to TRBJ1-5, with 7 nucleotides matching TRBD1. After removal of 0 bases from V and 3 bases from J, the junction contained 14 bases not matched to a gene. Germline values: CDR1 LNHNV, CDR2 YYDKDF (reference sequence). This CDR3 is 19 amino acids long. The CDR3 region is CATSRDLAQGVGVNQPQHF. CDR3 in DNA: TGTGCCACCAGCAGAGATCTGGCTCAGGGGGTTGGGGTCAATCAGCCCCAGCATTTT.

The genes are TRBV6-5 and TRBJ2-7; 7 nucleotides line up with TRBD2. With V trimmed by 5 bases and J by 2 bases, 9 bases remained unmatched. The CDR3 consists of 15 residues. Germline V gives CDR1 MNHEY, CDR2 SVGAGI. CDR3 sequence reads: CASSPPGTTAYEQYF. The CDR3 DNA reads as TGTGCCAGCAGTCCCCCCGGGACTACCGCCTACGAGCAGTACTTC.

This clone came up once. This rearrangement joins TRBV11-3 to TRBJ2-1, with no clear D. The CDR3 length is 16 residues. Trimming stripped 1 base from V and 3 bases from J, with 13 bases between. The germline V gene encodes CDR1 SGHNT and CDR2 YENEEA. CDR3 bases: TGTGCCAGCAGCTTAGCCGCTAGTAACGGCTACAATGAGCAGTTCTTC. Translated, it gives CASSLAASNGYNEQFF. The variable domain in full, completed from reference TRBV11-3 and TRBJ2-1, reads EAGVVQSPRYKIIEKKQPVAFWCNPISGHNTLYWYLQNLGQGPELLIRYENEEAVDDSQLPKDRFSAERLKGVDSTLKIQPAELGDSAVYLCASSLAASNGYNEQFFGPGTRLTVL.

V is TRBV27 and J is TRBJ2-2, with D perhaps TRBD1 (7 bases). The CDR3 sequence is 16 residues long. Trimming took off 2 bases at V and 2 bases at J, with 12 bases between the two ends. Germline CDR1 MNHEY, CDR2 SMNVEV (reference sequence). The CDR3 is CASSLGQGGNTGELFF. The CDR3 coding sequence is TGTGCCAGCAGTTTAGGGCAGGGGGGTAACACCGGGGAGCTGTTTTTT.

V and J are TRBV21-1 and TRBJ1-6. TRBV21-1 represents a pseudogene. This CDR3 is 15 amino acids long. CDR3: CASSKDTRCNSPLHF. CDR3 coding DNA: TGTGCCAGCAGCAAAGACACTAGATGCAATTCACCCCTCCACTTT.

The chain uses TRBV2 and TRBJ1-1, with 8 bases matching TRBD1. The CDR3 is 16 residues long. With 2 bases clipped from V and 3 bases from J, the junction kept 8 bases outside the gene matches. Germline V lookup: CDR1 SNHLY, CDR2 FYNNEI. This CDR3 is CASSERQGAGDTEAFF. In DNA, the CDR3 is TGTGCCAGCAGTGAACGTCAGGGGGCTGGAGACACTGAAGCTTTCTTT.

J is TRBJ1-4 and V is TRBV7-2, with TRBD1 as a possible D gene (5 bases). CDR1 SGHTA and CDR2 FQGNSA come from the germline V gene. V lost 4 bases to trimming and J lost 6 bases, with 15 bases between them. This CDR3 is 15 amino acids long. The CDR3: CASSSLDWGDEKLFF. The CDR3 nucleotides are TGTGCCAGCAGCTCCTTGGACTGGGGGGATGAAAAACTGTTTTTT.

This rearrangement joins TRBV28 to TRBJ1-2; no firm D call. Germline V gene data show CDR1 as MDHEN and CDR2 as SYDVKM. Trimming took 5 bases from V and 8 from J, leaving 18 bases between them. The CDR3 totals 14 residues. This CDR3 is CASSQDVRREGYTF. CDR3 coding DNA: TGTGCCAGCAGTCAAGACGTCAGGCGGGAGGGCTACACCTTC.

The chain combines TRBV19 with TRBJ2-5, with TRBD1 matching 12 bases. Germline assignment: CDR1 LNHDA and CDR2 SQIVND (reference sequence). Losses at the gene ends were 5 bases for V and 5 bases for J; bases not matched to a gene: 12. CDR3 length: 17 amino acids. CDR3: CASSSRDRGREWETQYF. CDR3 nucleotide sequence: TGTGCCAGTAGTTCCCGGGACAGGGGGCGCGAGTGGGAGACCCAGTACTTC. The full variable domain, its missing parts supplied by reference TRBV19 and TRBJ2-5, is DGGITQSPKYLFRKEGQNVTLSCEQNLNHDAMYWYRQDPGQGLRLIYYSQIVNDFQKGDIAEGYSVSREKKESFPLTVTSAQKNPTAFYLCASSSRDRGREWETQYFGPGTRLLVL.

This chain links TRBV5-1 with TRBJ2-2, with 7 bases fitting TRBD2. Germline lookup yields CDR1 SGHRS and CDR2 YFSETQ. This CDR3 contains 17 residues. Germline trimming cut 0 bases from V and 5 bases from J; bases unmatched to any gene: 10. The CDR3 loop reads CASSLDRDYLGTGELFF. In nucleotides, the CDR3 is TGCGCCAGCAGCTTGGACCGGGACTACCTGGGTACCGGGGAGCTGTTTTTT.

The chain links TRBV14 to TRBJ1-3; unclear D gene. Germline CDR1 is SGHDN and CDR2 is FVKESK. CDR3 length equals 16 residues. The germline V and J ends were trimmed by 0 bases and 7 bases, with 16 bases remaining between them. CDR3 sequence: CASSQDAGRRRNTIYF. CDR3 DNA: TGTGCCAGCAGCCAAGATGCGGGCCGGAGGCGGAACACCATATATTTT.

This chain joins TRBV23-1 and TRBJ2-2, with D possibly TRBD2 on 6 matching bases. TRBV23-1 is given ORF status, its function remaining uncertain. The V end was cut by 0 bases, the J end by 5 bases, with 19 bases between. The CDR3 runs to 18 residues. This chain's CDR3 is CASSQSSRGRILTGELFF. Written as DNA, the CDR3 is TGCGCCAGCAGTCAATCTTCGCGGGGCAGGATCCTAACCGGGGAGCTGTTTTTT.

The V gene is TRBV29-1, the J gene TRBJ2-1; possible D gene TRBD2, 6 bases. The CDR3 has 13 amino acids. The V gene's germline CDR1 is SQVTM and CDR2 ANQGSEA. V was pared by 3 bases and J by 2 bases, with 8 bases between. This CDR3 is CSVDGGTYNEQFF. CDR3 coding DNA: TGCAGCGTTGATGGCGGGACCTACAATGAGCAGTTCTTC.

The V and J genes are TRBV28 and TRBJ1-4; 8 bases map to TRBD1. CDR3 size: 14 residues. Trimming removed 5 bases from V and 6 bases from J; junction bases left unmatched: 5. Germline loops: CDR1 MDHEN, CDR2 SYDVKM. The CDR3 protein is CASSDRGRDEKLFF. The CDR3 coding sequence is TGTGCCAGCAGTGACAGGGGCCGGGATGAAAAACTGTTTTTT.

This rearrangement joins TRBV11-2 to TRBJ2-2, with 7 positions matching TRBD2. Germline trimming cut 4 bases from V and 2 bases from J; bases unmatched to any gene: 4. Germline CDR1 and CDR2: SGHAT and FQNNGV. The CDR3 contains 15 residues. The CDR3, as DNA: TGTGCCAGCAGCTCCAAGCGGGATAACACCGGGGAGCTGTTTTTT. This translates into CASSSKRDNTGELFF.

The chain uses TRBV24-1 and TRBJ1-5; TRBD1 agrees at 9 bases. Germline V CDR1 and CDR2: KGHDR, SFDVKD. The CDR3 loop spans 14 amino acids. The ends lost 4 bases at V and 8 bases at J; junction bases unmatched: 5. DNA for the CDR3: TGTGCCACCAGTGACCGGACAGGGGTTAAGCCCCAGCATTTT. This sequence encodes CATSDRTGVKPQHF.

This clone came up once. V gene TRBV7-2 combines with J gene TRBJ1-1, with a tentative D call TRBD1 (5 bases). The CDR3 spans 14 residues. CDR1 is SGHTA, CDR2 FQGNSA, per germline. The germline V and J ends were trimmed by 1 base and 1 base, with 7 bases remaining between them. For the CDR3, the DNA is TGTGCCAGCAGCTTAGGGGGCGGGAACACTGAAGCTTTCTTT. Translating gives CASSLGGGNTEAFF.

Concerning this clone itself: The junction shows a germline mismatch at one end, possibly a read error. The V gene is TRBV19, the J gene TRBJ2-2; a possible D gene is TRBD2 (5 bases). Germline values: CDR1 LNHDA, CDR2 SQIVND (reference sequence). This CDR3 is built from 16 residues. The CDR3 DNA reads TGTGCCACCCGACGTTTCCCCCCTCCCTTACACCGGGGAGCTGTTTTT. Its translation is CATRRFPPPLHRGAVF. The full variable domain, in which reference TRBV19 and TRBJ2-2 provide the parts outside the CDR3, is DGGITQSPKYLFRKEGQNVTLSCEQNLNHDAMYWYRQDPGQGLRLIYYSQIVNDFQKGDIAEGYSVSREKKESFPLTVTSAQKNPTAFYLCATRRFPPPLHRGAVFGEGSRLTVL.

This clone was seen once. The V call is TRBV5-4, the J call TRBJ2-1; 7 bases line up with TRBD2. Trimming at V came to 0 bases and at J to 6 bases, leaving 9 bases not matched to a gene. From germline, CDR1 is SGHNT and CDR2 YYREEE (reference sequence). This CDR3 is 16 amino acids long. The CDR3, as DNA: TGTGCCAGCAGCTTGGGAGGGTCTAGCGGCCTCAATGAGCAGTTCTTC. Translating it yields CASSLGGSSGLNEQFF.

V and J are TRBV11-2 and TRBJ1-1; D is possibly TRBD1 (6 bases). V dropped 4 bases and J dropped 2 bases, with 14 bases sitting between them. The germline V gene has CDR1 SGHAT and CDR2 FQNNGV. The CDR3 loop spans 15 amino acids. In DNA form, the CDR3 reads TGTGCCAGCAGCTCTCTGGGCAGGGGAAACACTGAAGCTTTCTTT. Translated, it gives CASSSLGRGNTEAFF.